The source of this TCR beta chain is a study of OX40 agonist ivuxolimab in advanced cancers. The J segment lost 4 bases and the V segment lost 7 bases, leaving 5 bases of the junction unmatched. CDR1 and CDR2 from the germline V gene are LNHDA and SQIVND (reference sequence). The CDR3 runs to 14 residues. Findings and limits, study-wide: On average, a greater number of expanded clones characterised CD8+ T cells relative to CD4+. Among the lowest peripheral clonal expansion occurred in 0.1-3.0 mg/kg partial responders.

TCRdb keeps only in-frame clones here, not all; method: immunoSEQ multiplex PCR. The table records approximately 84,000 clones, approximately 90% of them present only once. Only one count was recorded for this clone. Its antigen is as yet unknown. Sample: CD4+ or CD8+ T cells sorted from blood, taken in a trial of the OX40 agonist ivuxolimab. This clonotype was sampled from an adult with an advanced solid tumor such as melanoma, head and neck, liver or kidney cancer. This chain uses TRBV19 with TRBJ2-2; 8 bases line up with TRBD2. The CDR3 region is CASIRGGVTGELFF. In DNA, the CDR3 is TGTGCCAGTATTCGGGGGGGAGTCACCGGGGAGCTGTTTTTT.